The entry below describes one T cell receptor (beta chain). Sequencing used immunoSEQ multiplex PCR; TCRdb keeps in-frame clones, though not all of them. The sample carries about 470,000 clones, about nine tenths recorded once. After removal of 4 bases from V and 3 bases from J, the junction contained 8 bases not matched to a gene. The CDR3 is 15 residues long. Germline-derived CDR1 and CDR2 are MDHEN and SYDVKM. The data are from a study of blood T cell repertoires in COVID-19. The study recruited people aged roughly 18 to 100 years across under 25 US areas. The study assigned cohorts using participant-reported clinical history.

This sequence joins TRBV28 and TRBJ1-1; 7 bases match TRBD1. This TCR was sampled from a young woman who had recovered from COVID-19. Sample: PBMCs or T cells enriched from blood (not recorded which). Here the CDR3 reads CASSSEQGWDTEAFF. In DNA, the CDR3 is TGTGCCAGCAGTTCCGAACAGGGGTGGGACACTGAAGCTTTCTTT.